The rows below give T cell receptor beta chains drawn from one sample of a study of shared clonotypes between healthy human individuals. The repertoire was sequenced with immunoSEQ multiplex PCR; TCRdb's copy has only in-frame clones and lacks some. This table holds about 580,000 clones, about 98% found once. Sequencing used naive CD8+ T cells sorted from blood. All receptors come from a man aged 25 to 40 in good health. The CDR3 runs from the conserved cysteine through the conserved F or W. D genes are given only for firm matches. Only part of the rows carry a size: once, few, many, or a class if the clone is expanded.

j_call v_call d_call clone_size cdr3_aa cdr3_nt
TRBJ1-1 TRBV11-2 NA once CASSLWAGVNTEAFF TGTGCCAGCAGCTTATGGGCAGGGGTGAACACTGAAGCTTTCTTT
TRBJ2-7 TRBV11-2 NA NA CASSPGLLGEQSEQYF TGTGCCAGCAGCCCCGGCTTGTTGGGGGAGCAGTCCGAGCAGTACTTC
TRBJ1-2 TRBV2 NA NA CASRGPNYGYTF TGTGCCAGCAGGGGACCCAACTATGGCTACACCTTC
TRBJ2-2 TRBV7-8 TRBD1 NA CASSLTGAGELFF TGTGCCAGCAGCTTAACAGGGGCCGGGGAGCTGTTTTTT
TRBJ2-3 TRBV1 NA once CTSSYTGTSGRRGTDTQYF TGCACCAGCAGCTATACCGGGACTAGCGGGAGACGGGGTACAGATACGCAGTATTTT
TRBJ2-7 TRBV7-9 TRBD2 NA CASSFRTSGEQYF TGTGCCAGCAGCTTCAGGACTAGCGGTGAGCAGTACTTC
TRBJ1-5 TRBV10-1 NA NA CAIPPRCSNQPQHF TGCGCCATCCCGCCCCGATGCAGCAATCAGCCCCAGCATTTT
TRBJ1-2 TRBV10-2 NA once CASSESGVYTF TGCGCCAGCAGTGAGTCGGGAGTCTACACCTTC
TRBJ2-2 TRBV10-2 NA NA CASSERALELFF TGCGCCAGCAGTGAGCGGGCCCTGGAGCTGTTTTTT
TRBJ1-4 TRBV27 NA NA CASSRYSGATNEKLFF TGTGCCAGCAGTCGATATTCAGGGGCAACTAATGAAAAACTGTTTTTT
TRBJ2-7 TRBV6-1 NA NA CASSETASYEQYF TGTGCCAGCAGTGAGACAGCCTCCTACGAGCAGTACTTC
TRBJ2-5 TRBV5-5 NA NA CASIRETQYF TGTGCCAGCATAAGGGAGACCCAGTACTTC
TRBJ2-7 TRBV7-2 NA NA CASSTGAPEQYF TGTGCCAGCAGTACAGGAGCGCCCGAGCAGTACTTC
TRBJ2-7 TRBV4-1 TRBD2 NA CASSPLSGLASTYEQYF TGCGCCAGCAGCCCCCTGTCGGGACTAGCGTCGACCTACGAGCAGTACTTC
TRBJ2-1 TRBV6-1 NA NA CASSEKARVIGQFF TGTGCCAGCAGTGAAAAGGCGCGGGTCATCGGGCAGTTCTTC
TRBJ2-1 TRBV28 TRBD2 NA CAWGGWASGRNEQFF TGTGCCTGGGGGGGCTGGGCTAGCGGGAGGAATGAGCAGTTCTTC
TRBJ2-7 TRBV18 NA NA CASSPPPQPALYEQYF TGTGCCAGCTCACCACCTCCGCAGCCAGCGCTATACGAGCAGTACTTC
TRBJ2-5 TRBV5-4 TRBD2 few CASSLLAGGPETQYF TGTGCCAGCAGCTTGTTAGCGGGAGGGCCGGAGACCCAGTACTTC
TRBJ2-7 TRBV11-2 NA NA CASSPRDPSYEQYF TGTGCCAGCAGCCCCCGGGACCCATCCTACGAGCAGTACTTC
TRBJ1-5 TRBV4-1 NA NA CASSQAGAGRNQPQHF TGCGCCAGCAGCCAAGCAGGGGCTGGGCGCAATCAGCCCCAGCATTTT
TRBJ2-7 TRBV27 NA NA CASRPTGQNSYEQYF TGTGCCAGCAGACCGACAGGACAGAATTCCTACGAGCAGTACTTC
TRBJ2-1 TRBV11-2 TRBD2 NA CASSLGFTSGLEQFF TGTGCCAGCAGCTTAGGATTTACTAGCGGACTTGAGCAGTTCTTC
TRBJ2-1 TRBV29-1 TRBD2 once CSGAGPYNEQFF TGCAGCGGAGCGGGACCCTACAATGAGCAGTTCTTC
TRBJ1-5 TRBV27 NA NA CASWAGPTYSNQPQHF TGTGCCAGCTGGGCAGGCCCGACTTATAGCAATCAGCCCCAGCATTTT